These 22 T cell receptor beta chains originate from one sample sequenced in a study of neurological immune-mediated disorders. Using its own MiXCR run on the 5' RACE reads, TCRdb lists one record per CDR3 protein. The table shows about 55,000 distinct CDR3 sequences, with less than 5% occurring only once. The sample was PBMCs. These receptors were taken from a middle-aged man with multiple sclerosis.

This clonotype has just a few counts. At one end, the junction sequence differs from germline, possibly due to a read error. This chain joins TRBV20-1 and TRBJ1-2; 8 positions agree with TRBD1. Germline CDR1 DFQATT, CDR2 SNEGSKA (reference sequence). The CDR3 covers 9 residues. DNA for the CDR3: TGCAGTGCTGGGGGACAGGATACATTC. Residues: CSAGGQDTF.

With respect to this clonotype: The germline gene is not matched at one end of the junction; a read error may be the cause. This chain uses TRBV20-1 with TRBJ1-6, with unresolved D. This CDR3 comprises 15 residues. The germline CDR1 and CDR2 sequences are DFQATT and SNEGSKA (reference sequence). This CDR3 is CSARVAGGYNSPLNF. CDR3 nucleotide sequence: TGCAGTGCTAGAGTAGCGGGAGGCTATAATTCACCCCTCAACTTT.

This clonotype was seen ten or more times. The chain combines TRBV5-1 with TRBJ2-5; 11 bases map to TRBD2. This CDR3 spans 15 amino acids. The J segment lost 2 bases and the V segment lost 3 bases, leaving 3 bases of the junction unmatched. From germline, CDR1 is SGHRS and CDR2 YFSETQ. The chain's CDR3 is CASSWGTSGQETQYF. The CDR3 nucleotides read TGCGCCAGCAGCTGGGGGACTAGCGGACAAGAGACCCAGTACTTC.

This clonotype was observed at least ten times. The J gene is TRBJ1-2, the V gene TRBV5-1; D gene unclear. Germline loops: CDR1 SGHRS, CDR2 YFSETQ. Deletions cut 1 base from V and 6 bases from J, with 16 bases between. CDR3 length: 15 amino acids. The CDR3 nucleotides are TGCGCCAGCAGCTTGCCAGCGGATGGGGTCGATGGCTACACCTTC. It codes for CASSLPADGVDGYTF.

This clonotype has ten or more counts. V is TRBV7-2 and J is TRBJ2-7; 11 nucleotides agree with TRBD1. The V and J ends lost 5 bases and 6 bases, in that order; junction bases with no gene match: 6. Germline V CDR1 and CDR2: SGHTA, FQGNSA. This CDR3 comprises 14 residues. CDR3 residues: CASSIRTGGVEQYF. The CDR3 region has the DNA TGTGCCAGCAGCATCCGGACAGGGGGCGTCGAGCAGTACTTC.

The table lists this clonotype with a few counts. The V call is TRBV5-1, the J call TRBJ2-7; 10 nucleotides match TRBD1. This CDR3 spans 17 amino acids. J lost 2 bases, V lost 4 bases, and 12 bases had no gene match. Germline lookup yields CDR1 SGHRS and CDR2 YFSETQ. The CDR3 bases are TGCGCCAGCAGCCGTGTGGGGACAGGGGACTTAACCTACGAGCAGTACTTC. It codes for CASSRVGTGDLTYEQYF.

This clonotype was found many times. The gene calls are TRBV5-1 and TRBJ1-1; 10 bases are shared with TRBD1. Germline CDR1 is SGHRS and CDR2 is YFSETQ. The CDR3 covers 14 residues. V was pared by 5 bases and J by 4 bases, with 5 bases of the junction left unmatched. CDR3 bases: TGCGCCAGCAGGGGACAGGGGATTGCCACTGAAGCTTTCTTT. Protein product: CASRGQGIATEAFF.

This clonotype was counted at least ten times. The chain couples TRBV5-1 to TRBJ2-7, with 12 bases lining up with TRBD1. Germline loops: CDR1 SGHRS, CDR2 YFSETQ. This CDR3 spans 14 amino acids. Losses at the gene ends were 4 bases for V and 7 bases for J; bases not matched to a gene: 6. The CDR3 DNA reads TGCGCCAGCAGCCTGGGACAGGGGGCGGATGAGCAGTACTTC. Translation: CASSLGQGADEQYF. The full variable domain, rest sourced from reference TRBV5-1 and TRBJ2-7, is KAGVTQTPRYLIKTRGQQVTLSCSPISGHRSVSWYQQTPGQGLQFLFEYFSETQRNKGNFPGRFSGRQFSNSRSEMNVSTLELGDSALYLCASSLGQGADEQYFGPGTRLTVT.

This clonotype occurred many times. The chain uses TRBV6-1 and TRBJ2-6; a weak D match, TRBD2 (5 bases). CDR1 and CDR2 from the germline V gene are MNHNS and SASEGT. Trimming removed 1 base at V and 4 bases at J, with 8 bases between. This CDR3 is built from 15 residues. The CDR3 protein is CASSEGGLGANVLTF. The CDR3 DNA is TGTGCCAGCAGTGAAGGCGGGCTCGGGGCCAACGTCCTGACTTTC.

This clonotype was picked up many times. V is TRBV5-5 and J is TRBJ1-6; D ambiguous. CDR1 and CDR2 (germline): SGHKS, YYEKEE (reference sequence). The CDR3 is made up of 14 amino acids. V lost 4 bases and J lost 10, with 15 bases in between. The CDR3 loop reads CASSPGPEGSPLHF. The CDR3 region has the DNA TGTGCCAGCAGCCCCGGCCCAGAAGGCTCACCCCTCCACTTT.

This clonotype was counted many times. This chain links TRBV20-1 with TRBJ2-5; 9 bases are shared with TRBD1. Trimming removed 3 bases from V and 1 base from J; junction bases left unmatched: 9. The germline CDR1 and CDR2 sequences are DFQATT and SNEGSKA (reference sequence). The CDR3 runs to 16 residues. The CDR3 loop is CSARVFTGGSQETQYF. The CDR3 region has the DNA TGCAGTGCTAGGGTATTTACAGGGGGCAGCCAAGAGACCCAGTACTTC.

This chain links TRBV7-8 with TRBJ2-5; no definite D call. The V gene's germline CDR1 is SGHVS and CDR2 FQNEAQ. CDR3 length: 18 amino acids. With 1 base removed from V and 2 bases from J, the gap between germline ends came to 20 bases. The CDR3 sequence is CASSLGGQLGNRQETQYF. The CDR3 DNA follows: TGTGCCAGCAGCTTAGGGGGTCAGCTTGGAAATAGGCAAGAGACCCAGTACTTC.

This clonotype was picked up a small number of times. The rearrangement uses TRBV5-6 and TRBJ2-7, with D perhaps matching TRBD1 (7 bases). V was shortened by 7 bases and J by 0 bases, with 14 bases between the two germline ends. CDR1 and CDR2 (germline): SGHDT, YYEEEE. The CDR3 covers 14 residues. This CDR3 is CASRPGGLSYEQYF. DNA for the CDR3: TGTGCCAGCCGACCAGGGGGGCTCTCCTACGAGCAGTACTTC.

In its sample, this clonotype was seen many times. The rearrangement uses TRBV12-3 or TRBV12-4 and TRBJ1-1; 10 bases align to TRBD1. The CDR3 sequence is 15 residues long. The junction had 8 bases not matched to a gene; V was cut back by 5 bases and J by 5 bases. For the CDR3, the DNA is TGTGCCAGCAGTGCAAGACAGGGGGCTAGGACTGAAGCTTTCTTT. As protein: CASSARQGARTEAFF.

Many counts were recorded for this clonotype. This sequence joins TRBV7-9 and TRBJ1-4; no reliable D call. CDR3 length: 16 amino acids. CDR1 is SEHNR, CDR2 FQNEAQ, per germline (reference sequence). The V gene lost 1 base and the J gene lost 7 bases, with 16 bases spanning the gap. The CDR3 DNA follows: TGTGCCAGCAGCTTAGGAGGAGCAGCCCGGGGTGAAAAACTGTTTTTT. Translating it yields CASSLGGAARGEKLFF.

This clonotype was recorded many times. The V call is TRBV12-3 or TRBV12-4, the J call TRBJ2-3; 11 nucleotides align to TRBD2. The length of the CDR3 is 15 residues. The V segment lost 5 bases and the J segment 6 bases; nucleotides outside the gene matches: 7. Written as DNA, the CDR3 is TGTGCCAGCAGTCTCAGGACTAGCGGGCGGGATACGCAGTATTTT. Translating gives CASSLRTSGRDTQYF.

The chain has TRBV6-5 and TRBJ2-7, with D uncertain. Per the germline V gene, CDR1 is MNHEY and CDR2 is SVGAGI. The CDR3 spans 15 residues. V shed 0 bases and J shed 7 bases, with 16 bases lying between them. This chain's CDR3 is CASSYSSRHSPEQYF. In DNA, the CDR3 is TGTGCCAGCAGTTACTCGAGCCGACATTCTCCTGAGCAGTACTTC.

Many counts were recorded for this clonotype. J is TRBJ2-7 and V is TRBV4-1, with D possibly being TRBD1 or TRBD2 (6 bases each). CDR1 is MGHRA, CDR2 YSYEKL, per germline. The CDR3 is 13 residues long. Trimming shortened V by 3 bases and J by 7 bases, and 13 bases separated the two germline ends. Here the CDR3 reads CASSHGTGREQYF. In nucleotides, the CDR3 is TGCGCCAGCAGCCACGGTACAGGGAGGGAGCAGTACTTC.

This clonotype was seen ten or more times. The V gene is TRBV24-1, the J gene TRBJ2-1, with D uncertain. V dropped 7 bases and J dropped 5 bases, with 11 bases sitting between them. The CDR3 runs 13 residues. Per the germline V gene, CDR1 is KGHDR and CDR2 is SFDVKD. The CDR3 here is CATRGPRHNEQFF. Written as DNA, the CDR3 is TGTGCCACCAGAGGCCCCAGACACAATGAGCAGTTCTTC.

This clonotype turned up a few times. A single base separates this from a much larger clone, so it may be a read error. CDR3 amino acids: CASRKEREEQFF. The CDR3 nucleotides are TGTGCCAGCAGAAAAGAGCGGGAGGAGCAGTTCTTC. The chain recombines TRBV2 with TRBJ2-1; 8 nucleotides match TRBD2. Germline CDR1 and CDR2: SNHLY and FYNNEI. After removal of 6 bases from V and 10 bases from J, the junction contained 5 bases not matched to a gene. CDR3 length equals 12 residues.

This clonotype was counted at least ten times. The rearrangement joins TRBV5-1 to TRBJ2-1; TRBD1 matches at 10 bases. The germline V gene encodes CDR1 SGHRS and CDR2 YFSETQ. The CDR3 is 16 residues long. The V and J ends lost 0 bases and 5 bases, in that order; junction bases with no gene match: 5. The CDR3 nucleotides are TGCGCCAGCAGCTTGGCCAGAGGACAGGGGGACAATGAGCAGTTCTTC. Protein product: CASSLARGQGDNEQFF.

Regarding this clonotype: At one of its ends the junction is not consistent with the germline gene, which may arise from a read error. J is TRBJ2-2 and V is TRBV20-1; the match to TRBD2 covers 8 bases. There are 16 residues in the CDR3. Germline values: CDR1 DFQATT, CDR2 SNEGSKA (reference sequence). The CDR3 DNA reads as TGCAGTGCTCCGCCTGCGGGGGGCTGGAACAGCGGGGAGCTGTTTTTT. Residues: CSAPPAGGWNSGELFF.